The 14 T cell receptor beta chains given below trace back to one sample, sequenced in a study of blood T cell repertoires in COVID-19. Only in-frame clones appear in the TCRdb table, and some are missing; sequencing was by immunoSEQ multiplex PCR. This table holds over 250,000 clones, about 85% found once. Sequencing used peripheral blood. Receptors were obtained from a man aged 60 to 69 who had recovered from COVID-19.

The rearrangement joins TRBV7-3 to TRBJ1-1; no clear D. The CDR3 has 14 residues. CDR1 and CDR2 (germline): SGHTA, FQGTGA. V was shortened by 5 bases and J by 5 bases, with 15 bases between the two germline ends. DNA for the CDR3: TGTGCCAGCAGCCAGAGGTCCGGTAGAACTGAAGCTTTCTTT. Its translation: CASSQRSGRTEAFF.

The chain recombines TRBV9 with TRBJ2-2, with TRBD1 matching 10 bases. Unmatched junction bases numbered 2, after V lost 0 bases and J lost 6 bases. Germline CDR1 is SGDLS and CDR2 is YYNGEE. CDR3 size: 15 residues. The CDR3 DNA reads TGTGCCAGCAGCGTAGGACAGGGGGCCCCCGGGGAGCTGTTTTTT. Translation gives CASSVGQGAPGELFF. The full variable domain, in which reference TRBV9 and TRBJ2-2 provide the parts outside the CDR3, is DSGVTQTPKHLITATGQRVTLRCSPRSGDLSVYWYQQSLDQGLQFLIQYYNGEERAKGNILERFSAQQFPDLHSELNLSSLELGDSALYFCASSVGQGAPGELFFGEGSRLTVL.

This chain joins TRBV9 and TRBJ2-1, with a possible D match to TRBD2 (6 bases). The CDR3 extends over 15 amino acids. V lost 2 bases and J lost 0, with 9 bases in between. Germline V gene data show CDR1 as SGDLS and CDR2 as YYNGEE. The CDR3 protein is CASSVLGGSYNEQFF. CDR3 bases: TGTGCCAGCAGCGTTCTCGGGGGCTCCTACAATGAGCAGTTCTTC.

V usage is TRBV5-1 and J usage is TRBJ2-5, with a possible D match to TRBD1 (5 bases). Germline V gene sequence: CDR1 SGHRS, CDR2 YFSETQ. V shed 6 bases and J shed 2 bases, with 11 bases lying between them. This CDR3 has 13 residues. The CDR3 sequence is CASNLKGQETQYF. The CDR3 nucleotides read TGCGCCAGCAACTTAAAGGGGCAAGAGACCCAGTACTTC.

V gene TRBV6-2 or TRBV6-3 combines with J gene TRBJ1-1, with a weak D call TRBD1 (5 bases). CDR1 is MNHEY, CDR2 SVGEGT, per germline. V was pared by 0 bases and J by 4 bases, with 12 bases between. CDR3 length: 15 residues. The CDR3 protein is CASSYSPGLSTEAFF. In nucleotides, the CDR3 is TGTGCCAGCAGTTACTCCCCAGGGTTATCCACTGAAGCTTTCTTT.

A note on this clone: One end of the junction does not line up with germline, which may come from a read error. In the same sample, other DNA sequences code for this CDR3. The rearrangement links TRBV6-5 to TRBJ1-4; 7 bases are shared with TRBD1. Germline V CDR1 and CDR2: MNHEY, SVGAGI. This CDR3 has 11 amino acids. CDR3 DNA: TGCGCCAGACAGGGTAATGAAAAACTGTTTTTT. Its translation is CARQGNEKLFF.

This sequence joins TRBV18 and TRBJ1-4, with unresolved D. Germline lookup yields CDR1 KGHSH and CDR2 LQKENI. The germline V and J ends were trimmed by 0 bases and 5 bases, with 10 bases remaining between them. CDR3 size: 15 residues. CDR3 nucleotides: TGTGCCAGCTCACCACCGGTAGGAGGCAATGAAAAACTGTTTTTT. It is translated as CASSPPVGGNEKLFF.

This chain links TRBV2 with TRBJ2-7; TRBD1 matches at 9 bases. Germline V gives CDR1 SNHLY, CDR2 FYNNEI. The CDR3 has 14 amino acids. V gave up 4 bases and J gave up 9 bases; unmatched junction bases: 10. The DNA of the CDR3 is TGTGCCAGCAGTGGGGGGACAGGGTCTTTTTCGCAGTACTTC. Its translation is CASSGGTGSFSQYF.

The sample holds one count of this clone. The gene calls are TRBV3-1 (or the pseudogene TRBV3-2) and TRBJ1-4; D may be TRBD1 (6 bases). Germline-derived CDR1 and CDR2 are LGHDT and YNNKEL (reference sequence). This CDR3 is built from 15 residues. Trimming took off 1 base at V and 7 bases at J, with 13 bases between the two ends. CDR3: CASSQVTGLGEKLFF. DNA for the CDR3: TGTGCCAGCAGCCAAGTGACAGGTTTGGGTGAAAAACTGTTTTTT.

The chain uses TRBV7-6 and TRBJ1-1, with D unclear. The CDR3 totals 15 residues. Germline values: CDR1 SGHVS, CDR2 FNYEAQ. The V end lost 2 bases, the J end lost 1 base, and 11 bases lay between the germline ends. The CDR3 DNA is TGTGCCAGCAGCTTAAACACGGCGGGGAACACTGAAGCTTTCTTT. Protein product: CASSLNTAGNTEAFF.

This sequence joins TRBV9 and TRBJ2-3; 10 nucleotides match TRBD2. Germline CDR1 SGDLS, CDR2 YYNGEE. This CDR3 region has 16 residues. Unmatched junction bases numbered 4, after V lost 1 base and J lost 2 bases. CDR3 sequence: CASSVRAGGPTDTQYF. In DNA form, the CDR3 reads TGTGCCAGCAGCGTACGAGCGGGGGGGCCCACAGATACGCAGTATTTT.

The chain couples TRBV5-1 to TRBJ2-1, with TRBD2 matching over 7 bases. There are 15 residues in the CDR3. CDR1 SGHRS and CDR2 YFSETQ come from the germline V gene. Losses at the gene ends were 7 bases for V and 9 bases for J; bases not matched to a gene: 16. The CDR3, as DNA: TGCGCCAGCGGCTCCGGGACTAACCCCAATCGTGAGCAGTTCTTC. Translation gives CASGSGTNPNREQFF.

The chain links TRBV5-6 to TRBJ2-5; D perhaps matches TRBD2 (6 bases). The germline gives CDR1 SGHDT, CDR2 YYEEEE. The V end lost 3 bases, the J end lost 6 bases, and 21 bases lay between the germline ends. This CDR3 has 16 amino acids. The CDR3 spells CASSSPGAGSLQTQYF. CDR3 coding DNA: TGTGCCAGCAGCTCCCCTGGGGCGGGGTCCCTGCAGACCCAGTACTTC.

Only one count was recorded for this clone. This sequence joins TRBV6-5 and TRBJ1-1, with 9 nucleotides matching TRBD1. The CDR3 loop spans 14 amino acids. Germline V gives CDR1 MNHEY, CDR2 SVGAGI. V lost 2 bases and J lost 7; bases outside the gene matches: 5. The CDR3 DNA sequence: TGTGCCAGCAGTTACGTTGACAGGGGGAATGAAGCTTTCTTT. Encoded protein: CASSYVDRGNEAFF.